This T cell receptor (beta chain) was identified in a study of response to subunit inactivated influenza vaccine. TCRdb re-called the RT-PCR reads with MiXCR, one entry per CDR3 protein. The sample has around 570,000 distinct CDR3 sequences, around 8% seen once; the top ten hold about an eighth. This clonotype was counted a few times. The sequence derives from a man between 50 and 75 years old who received an inactivated influenza vaccine. The sequencing here drew on PBMCs from blood, taken around 25 months after vaccination.

The CDR3: CASGGQGMNTEAFF. The CDR3 coding sequence is TGTGCCAGCGGTGGACAGGGAATGAACACTGAAGCTTTCTTT. The chain recombines TRBV5-5 with TRBJ1-1, with TRBD1 identical over 8 bases. The CDR3 loop spans 14 amino acids. Losses at the gene ends were 7 bases for V and 0 bases for J; bases not matched to a gene: 5. Germline V gene lookup returns CDR1 SGHKS and CDR2 YYEKEE (reference sequence).